Below, 30 T cell receptor beta chains from the same sample are listed, as sequenced in a study of a mutant IDH1 vaccine in newly diagnosed glioma. Time point of the sample: week 5, during vaccination. Vaccinated patients received 300 ug of mutant IDH1 20-mer peptide per dose, with topical imiquimod. What these receptors recognize is not known. Libraries were prepared by immunoSEQ multiplex PCR; TCRdb keeps only in-frame clonotypes and omits some of them. The sample has roughly 40,000 clones; approximately 85% are singletons. Sequenced here: PBMCs, sampled from a glioma patient whose treatment included an IDH1 peptide vaccine. Receptor source: a man aged 40-50 years with glioma.

A few counts support this clone. The chain recombines TRBV7-2 with TRBJ2-1; 9 bases match TRBD2. This CDR3 region has 19 residues. V shed 2 bases, J shed 9 bases, and the junction held 20 bases outside the gene matches. The germline V gene encodes CDR1 SGHTA and CDR2 FQGNSA. This CDR3 is CASSLSPGRVRAGGFEQFF. The CDR3 region has the DNA TGTGCCAGCAGCTTATCCCCCGGAAGGGTCCGAGCGGGAGGATTTGAGCAGTTCTTC.

The chain joins TRBV11-2 to TRBJ2-7; D is possibly TRBD1 (6 bases). V was trimmed by 3 bases and J by 2 bases, leaving 11 bases between them. This CDR3 has 14 amino acids. The germline CDR1 and CDR2 sequences are SGHAT and FQNNGV. In DNA, the CDR3 is TGTGCCAGCAGCTTCACCGGGACAACCTACGAGCAGTACTTC. Amino acid sequence: CASSFTGTTYEQYF.

The chain has TRBV9 and TRBJ2-7, with 11 positions matching TRBD2. The CDR3 has 19 amino acids. Germline values: CDR1 SGDLS, CDR2 YYNGEE. V gave up 3 bases and J gave up 0 bases; unmatched junction bases: 14. The CDR3 reads CASSDRTSGRRPSSYEQYF. CDR3 nucleotide sequence: TGTGCCAGCAGCGATCGGACTAGCGGGCGCCGCCCGAGCTCCTACGAGCAGTACTTC.

The chain links TRBV6-5 to TRBJ2-5; 7 bases are a match to TRBD1. V was pared by 8 bases and J by 2 bases, with 11 bases of the junction left unmatched. This CDR3 is 15 amino acids long. Per the germline V gene, CDR1 is MNHEY and CDR2 is SVGAGI. CDR3 region: CASRRKGAGQETQYF. Written as DNA, the CDR3 is TGTGCCAGCCGCAGAAAGGGGGCCGGTCAAGAGACCCAGTACTTC.

V is TRBV7-3 and J is TRBJ2-3; 8 positions match TRBD2. J lost 2 bases, V lost 5 bases, and 9 bases had no gene match. Germline V gives CDR1 SGHTA, CDR2 FQGTGA. This CDR3 has 16 amino acids. CDR3 sequence: CASSPRLAWDTDTQYF. The CDR3, as DNA: TGTGCCAGCAGCCCAAGACTAGCGTGGGACACAGATACGCAGTATTTT.

The V gene is TRBV19, the J gene TRBJ2-7, with D perhaps matching TRBD2 (6 bases). Germline CDR1 is LNHDA and CDR2 is SQIVND (reference sequence). The V end lost 3 bases, the J end lost 6 bases, and 21 bases lay between the germline ends. There are 16 residues in the CDR3. CDR3 DNA sequence: TGTGCCAGTAGTATGGAGGGCAGAGGCAATACCTTCGAGCAGTACTTC. Its translation is CASSMEGRGNTFEQYF.

This clone was seen a few times. The chain joins TRBV27 to TRBJ1-4; 9 bases are a match to TRBD1. Germline V CDR1 and CDR2: MNHEY, SMNVEV (reference sequence). Trimming took 5 bases from V and 5 from J; bases not matched to a gene: 6. The CDR3 is 15 residues long. The CDR3 region has the DNA TGTGCCAGCAGTCGTATTACAGGGGGCAATGAAAAACTGTTTTTT. Its translation is CASSRITGGNEKLFF.

The chain combines TRBV27 with TRBJ1-5; D perhaps matches TRBD1 (5 bases). The CDR3 sequence is 14 residues long. Deletions cut 3 bases from V and 4 bases from J, with 10 bases between. Per the germline V gene, CDR1 is MNHEY and CDR2 is SMNVEV (reference sequence). This chain's CDR3 is CASSFYGGNQPQHF. For the CDR3, the DNA is TGTGCCAGCAGTTTTTATGGGGGGAATCAGCCCCAGCATTTT.

The chain combines TRBV9 with TRBJ2-1; TRBD2 matches at 15 bases. This CDR3 has 15 amino acids. CDR1 and CDR2 from the germline V gene are SGDLS and YYNGEE. V dropped 3 bases and J dropped 9; count of bases not matched to a gene: 4. The CDR3 DNA reads TGTGCCAGCAGCGGAAGGGGACTAGCGGGAGGTGAGCAGTTCTTC. It translates to CASSGRGLAGGEQFF.

The rearrangement links TRBV7-3 to TRBJ2-1; 7 nucleotides agree with TRBD2. From germline, CDR1 is SGHTA and CDR2 FQGTGA. The CDR3 has 14 residues. The trim removed 8 bases at V and 0 bases at J, leaving 4 bases unmatched. The CDR3 spells CASRGGSSYNEQFF. CDR3 in DNA: TGTGCCAGCCGAGGCGGGAGCTCCTACAATGAGCAGTTCTTC.

The CDR3 reads CASSPTRRNYNEQFF. The CDR3 DNA sequence: TGTGCCAGCAGCCCTACTAGACGAAATTACAATGAGCAGTTCTTC. The chain is built from TRBV28 and TRBJ2-1; D might be TRBD2 (5 bases). V was shortened by 6 bases and J by 4 bases, with 16 bases between the two germline ends. Per the germline V gene, CDR1 is MDHEN and CDR2 is SYDVKM. This CDR3 contains 15 residues.

This chain links TRBV19 with TRBJ2-3; TRBD1 aligns across 8 bases. This CDR3 contains 12 residues. Looked up from germline, CDR1 is LNHDA and CDR2 is SQIVND (reference sequence). The junction had 5 bases not matched to a gene; V was cut back by 3 bases and J by 12 bases. The CDR3 here is CASSIQGAAQYF. CDR3 nucleotide sequence: TGTGCCAGTAGTATTCAGGGGGCGGCCCAGTATTTT.

In its sample, this clone was seen once. This CDR3 is CASSGQGEIGELFF. For the CDR3, the DNA is TGTGCCAGCAGCGGTCAGGGGGAGATCGGGGAGCTGTTTTTT. The V gene is TRBV9, the J gene TRBJ2-2; 7 positions agree with TRBD1. V gave up 3 bases and J gave up 7 bases; unmatched junction bases: 6. The germline V gene encodes CDR1 SGDLS and CDR2 YYNGEE. The CDR3 sequence is 14 residues long.

The rearrangement uses TRBV5-1 and TRBJ1-1; 7 bases map to TRBD1. Germline V gene sequence: CDR1 SGHRS, CDR2 YFSETQ. V was clipped by 4 bases and J by 5 bases; unmatched bases: 8. The CDR3 extends over 14 amino acids. The CDR3 nucleotides are TGCGCCAGCAGCCAATATCCGGGACAGACTGAAGCTTTCTTT. Translating it yields CASSQYPGQTEAFF.

Details on this clone: Mismatch with germline at one junction end may stem from a read error. The genes are TRBV6-4 and TRBJ2-1; D unclear. The CDR3 loop spans 16 amino acids. The germline V gene encodes CDR1 MRHNA and CDR2 SNTAGT. The chain's CDR3 is CASSEFGSDSSNEQFF. CDR3 nucleotides: TGTGCCAGCAGTGAATTTGGTTCGGATTCCTCCAATGAGCAGTTCTTC.

V usage is TRBV12-5 and J usage is TRBJ1-1; D ambiguous. Deletions cut 2 bases from V and 4 bases from J, with 8 bases between. This CDR3 is built from 13 residues. Germline CDR1 reads LGHNT; CDR2 reads FRNRAP. The CDR3 region is CASGLRIGTEAFF. The CDR3 coding sequence is TGTGCTAGTGGTTTGCGAATTGGCACTGAAGCTTTCTTT. Full variable domain (missing parts from reference TRBV12-5 and TRBJ1-1): DARVTQTPRHKVTEMGQEVTMRCQPILGHNTVFWYRQTMMQGLELLAYFRNRAPLDDSGMPKDRFSAEMPDATLATLKIQPSEPRDSAVYFCASGLRIGTEAFFGQGTRLTVV.

The V call is TRBV21-1, the J call TRBJ2-4; TRBD2 is the table's D call and was not checked against the DNA. TRBV21-1 is tagged as a pseudogene. The CDR3 has 17 amino acids. The CDR3 nucleotides read TGTGCCAGCAGCAAAATCCCTAGCAGGACGGCCAAAAACATTCAGTACTTC. Translation: CASSKIPSRTAKNIQYF.

The V and J genes are TRBV4-2 and TRBJ2-2; 7 bases align to TRBD1. Germline CDR1 reads LGHNA; CDR2 reads YNFKEQ. After removal of 1 base from V and 2 bases from J, the junction contained 7 bases not matched to a gene. The CDR3 length is 17 residues. CDR3 sequence reads: CASSQAQGQQNTGELFF. The CDR3 region has the DNA TGTGCCAGCAGCCAAGCCCAGGGACAGCAAAACACCGGGGAGCTGTTTTTT.

This rearrangement joins TRBV6-1 to TRBJ1-1; TRBD1 aligns across 9 bases. The germline CDR1 and CDR2 sequences are MNHNS and SASEGT. The CDR3 runs to 15 residues. Trimming removed 4 bases from V and 6 bases from J; junction bases left unmatched: 9. CDR3 residues: CASSGPRGQGAEAFF. The CDR3 DNA is TGTGCCAGCAGTGGGCCCCGGGGACAGGGAGCTGAAGCTTTCTTT.

This clone was seen only a few times. CDR3 protein: CAISATGQGMWTQYF. CDR3 in DNA: TGTGCCATCAGTGCCACGGGACAGGGGATGTGGACCCAGTACTTC. The V call is TRBV10-3, the J call TRBJ2-5, with 10 bases that match TRBD1. Trimming at V came to 4 bases and at J to 7 bases, leaving 9 bases not matched to a gene. Germline V gene sequence: CDR1 ENHRY, CDR2 SYGVKD. This CDR3 spans 15 amino acids.

V usage is TRBV6-6 and J usage is TRBJ2-3; D is unresolved. There are 11 residues in the CDR3. Trimming shortened V by 8 bases and J by 3 bases, and 6 bases separated the two germline ends. The germline gives CDR1 MNHNY, CDR2 SVGAGI (reference sequence). CDR3 loop: CASLKTDTQYF. The CDR3 nucleotides read TGTGCCAGCTTGAAAACAGATACGCAGTATTTT.

V is TRBV6-6 and J is TRBJ1-1; D is undetermined. V lost 4 bases, J lost 0 bases, and 9 bases lay in between. This CDR3 contains 14 residues. CDR1 and CDR2 from the germline V gene are MNHNY and SVGAGI (reference sequence). CDR3 bases: TGTGCCAGCAGTTCGGGGAAGATGAACACTGAAGCTTTCTTT. It codes for CASSSGKMNTEAFF.

V is TRBV7-8 and J is TRBJ2-5, with TRBD1 as a possible D gene (5 bases). V dropped 5 bases and J dropped 7 bases, with 17 bases sitting between them. The CDR3 sequence is 14 residues long. Germline V lookup: CDR1 SGHVS, CDR2 FQNEAQ. CDR3 sequence (DNA): TGTGCCAGCAGCCCAGGACACTCGGGCGGGACCCAGTACTTC. Protein product: CASSPGHSGGTQYF.

The chain combines TRBV2 with TRBJ2-1, with TRBD1 matching over 7 bases. The CDR3 is 14 amino acids. V lost 8 bases, J lost 5 bases, and 9 bases stayed unmatched. Germline lookup yields CDR1 SNHLY and CDR2 FYNNEI. The CDR3 DNA reads as TGTGCCAGCGAGGGGACAGCTTATAACAATGAGCAGTTCTTC. Residues: CASEGTAYNNEQFF.

This sequence joins TRBV19 and TRBJ2-3, with 8 bases lining up with TRBD2. From germline, CDR1 is LNHDA and CDR2 SQIVND (reference sequence). CDR3 size: 16 residues. V was clipped by 1 base and J by 2 bases; unmatched bases: 5. The CDR3 DNA is TGTGCCAGTAGTATAGGGGCTAGCGGGTTCACAGATACGCAGTATTTT. Translated, it gives CASSIGASGFTDTQYF.

The V and J genes are TRBV9 and TRBJ2-7; 7 bases are a match to TRBD2. The CDR3 is made up of 14 amino acids. V dropped 3 bases and J dropped 7; count of bases not matched to a gene: 10. Germline lookup yields CDR1 SGDLS and CDR2 YYNGEE. CDR3 coding DNA: TGTGCCAGCAGCGCCGGGACTCTCGGGGGGGAGCAGTACTTC. The encoded protein is CASSAGTLGGEQYF.

The J gene is TRBJ1-1, the V gene TRBV9, with D perhaps matching TRBD1 (5 bases). The V end lost 3 bases, the J end lost 5 bases, and 17 bases lay between the germline ends. This CDR3 is built from 15 residues. Germline loops: CDR1 SGDLS, CDR2 YYNGEE. CDR3 protein: CASSAHRTSLTEAFF. DNA for the CDR3: TGTGCCAGCAGCGCCCACAGGACTTCCCTGACTGAAGCTTTCTTT.

The rearrangement joins TRBV5-1 to TRBJ1-2; 9 bases match TRBD1. This CDR3 has 14 amino acids. V trimming: 4 bases; J trimming: 8 bases; junction bases outside the gene matches: 9. The V gene's germline CDR1 is SGHRS and CDR2 YFSETQ. The CDR3 loop is CASSPGQGTNGYTF. CDR3 DNA sequence: TGCGCCAGCAGCCCGGGACAGGGAACGAACGGCTACACCTTC.

The V and J genes are TRBV7-9 and TRBJ2-7; D is unclear. The V gene lost 1 base and the J gene lost 9 bases, with 10 bases spanning the gap. The CDR3 runs to 12 residues. Germline CDR1 is SEHNR and CDR2 is FQNEAQ (reference sequence). The CDR3 nucleotides read TGTGCCAGCAGCTTAGTGAGCCAGACGCAGTACTTC. Amino acid sequence: CASSLVSQTQYF.

This clone appeared a few times. The chain combines TRBV28 with TRBJ1-5, with D uncertain. The CDR3 extends over 12 amino acids. The V end was cut by 2 bases, the J end by 5 bases, with 4 bases between. Germline V lookup: CDR1 MDHEN, CDR2 SYDVKM. The CDR3 here is CASSLAYQPQHF. CDR3 nucleotide sequence: TGTGCCAGCAGTTTAGCCTATCAGCCCCAGCATTTT.